This section outlines one TCR beta chain sequence together with its context. This sample was included in a study of blood T cell repertoires in COVID-19. Repertoires were generated with immunoSEQ multiplex PCR, while TCRdb's copy carries only in-frame clones and drops some. The sample has 250,000 to 350,000 clones; about four fifths are singletons. Enrollment of patients from Seattle took place during active infection, with longitudinal follow-up. Germline V gene sequence: CDR1 SNHLY, CDR2 FYNNEI. J was trimmed by 7 bases and V by 9 bases; bases with no gene match: 14. CDR3 size: 16 residues. This clonotype was sampled from a human donor with COVID-19, enrolled during active disease. The donor label of this sample is uncertain. The sample consisted of peripheral blood. This chain links TRBV2 with TRBJ2-1, with 11 bases lining up with TRBD2. CDR3 in amino acids: CASQTGTSGRGNEQFF. The CDR3 nucleotides are TGTGCCAGTCAAACGGGAACTAGCGGGAGAGGGAATGAGCAGTTCTTC.